The subject of this entry is one TCR beta chain. Its antigen is not identified. This sample is part of a study of stem cell transplantation in POMP-related autoinflammatory disease. Overall study context: Before transplant: CD4+ naive skewing, low CD8+ proportions, reduced cytokine secretion. Study-level findings and limits: Across all analyzed T-cell subsets, patients with PRAID tended toward reduced diversity and increased clonality. Fewer unique TRB V-J gene pairings were identified in patients with PRAID.

The germline V and J ends were trimmed by 5 bases and 3 bases, with 16 bases remaining between them. Germline CDR1 reads MNHEY; CDR2 reads SVGAGI. The CDR3 is made up of 15 amino acids. Method: immunoSEQ multiplex PCR; TCRdb's copy keeps in-frame clones and lacks some. The repertoire holds about 32,000 clones, around 88% seen once, with over 0.65% in the top ten. PRAID featured immunodeficiency plus autoinflammation. The input for sequencing was CD4+ T cells from PBMCs, taken before stem cell transplantation. The genes are TRBV6-5 and TRBJ1-1; D perhaps matches TRBD1 (5 bases). The origin of this receptor is a human donor with POMP-related autoinflammation and immune dysregulation (PRAID). CDR3 protein: CASSPLPGGDTEAFF. CDR3 nucleotides: TGTGCCAGCAGTCCCCTCCCAGGAGGGGACACTGAAGCTTTCTTT.